This T cell receptor beta chain originates from a study of response to subunit inactivated influenza vaccine. Study conclusions and caveats: New T cells are recruited in small numbers by each seasonal influenza vaccination, according to the authors' suggestion.

Using its own MiXCR run on the RT-PCR reads, TCRdb lists one record per CDR3 protein. The repertoire holds hundreds of thousands of distinct CDR3 sequences, with 14% as singletons. With regard to this clonotype: Its cognate antigen is unknown.

This specimen was PBMCs from blood, taken around 15 days before vaccination. This TCR was recovered from a man aged 50-60 years who received an inactivated influenza vaccine.

The CDR3, as DNA: TGTGCCAGCAGCGAAGGGGGGGGACAGGGTCGCGAGCAGTACTTC. It is translated as CASSEGGGQGREQYF. The chain recombines TRBV25-1 with TRBJ2-7; 9 nucleotides line up with TRBD1. This CDR3 region has 15 residues. Trimming at V came to 6 bases and at J to 6 bases, leaving 12 bases not matched to a gene. Germline CDR1 reads MGHDK; CDR2 reads SYGVNS.